The TCR beta chain described here comes from a study of T cells in Graves' hyperthyroidism and ophthalmopathy. This CDR3 has 15 amino acids. V dropped 3 bases and J dropped 4; count of bases not matched to a gene: 4. CDR1 DFQATT and CDR2 SNEGSKA come from the germline V gene (reference sequence). Hyperthyroidism in the patients, aged 18 to 65, was newly diagnosed and under 2 months in duration. Reasons for excluding patients were uncontrolled infection, other autoimmune disease, pregnancy or lactation. The TCR beta CDR3 regions underwent amplification using RNA transcripts as the source. First-round RT-PCR with HTBI primers amplified the TCR CDR3 region. TCRdb ran MiXCR on the multiplex PCR reads and lists one entry per CDR3 protein. The sample lists 450,000 to 700,000 distinct CDR3 sequences, about 43% occurring once. Broader study findings: Ophthalmopathy stood apart from stable hyperthyroidism in a 13 V-J model. Most clonotypes expanded in the thyroid (above 0.001) were also present in blood.

This clonotype showed up just once. Its antigen is still unknown. The receptor was isolated from a woman aged 18-29 years with Graves' hyperthyroidism. The gene calls are TRBV20-1 and TRBJ2-5; 14 bases fit TRBD2. The sequenced sample was peripheral blood or thyroid tissue (not recorded which). For the CDR3, the DNA is TGCAGTGCTAGTGGGACTAGCGGGAGTCGAGAGACCCAGTACTTC. Its translation: CSASGTSGSRETQYF.